Below are 18 T cell receptor beta chains sequenced from a single sample in a study of cytomegalovirus exposure and HLA in healthy donors. Use of 60 Vbeta and 13 Jbeta primers characterized the PCR. Clones were read by immunoSEQ multiplex PCR, and TCRdb kept only the in-frame ones, dropping some. The repertoire has more than 95,000 clones, approximately 78% of them found once; the top ten carry more than 1.5%. Sequenced input: PBMCs. These receptors were taken from a woman aged 40 to 50 in good health and CMV-seronegative.

The CDR3 reads CASSVASGRGGTGELFF. CDR3 DNA: TGTGCCAGCAGTGTTGCTAGCGGGAGAGGGGGCACCGGGGAGCTGTTTTTT. The chain has TRBV25-1 and TRBJ2-2; 10 nucleotides agree with TRBD2. Germline V CDR1 and CDR2: MGHDK, SYGVNS. V dropped 4 bases and J dropped 4; count of bases not matched to a gene: 9. This CDR3 comprises 17 residues. Full variable domain (missing parts from reference TRBV25-1 and TRBJ2-2): EADIYQTPRYLVIGTGKKITLECSQTMGHDKMYWYQQDPGMELHLIHYSYGVNSTEKGDLSSESTVSRIRTEHFPLTLESARPSHTSQYLCASSVASGRGGTGELFFGEGSRLTVL.

The chain combines TRBV5-4 with TRBJ2-1, with 10 bases aligning to TRBD2. The CDR3 is 14 amino acids. The germline gives CDR1 SGHNT, CDR2 YYREEE (reference sequence). After removal of 4 bases from V and 5 bases from J, the junction contained 3 bases not matched to a gene. CDR3 residues: CASSPGLADNEQFF. The CDR3 nucleotides read TGTGCCAGCAGCCCTGGACTAGCGGACAATGAGCAGTTCTTC.

This clone was detected only a few times. This chain uses TRBV20-1 with TRBJ2-2; no definite D call. Trimming left V 4 bases short and J 5 bases short, with 5 bases between. The CDR3 extends over 11 amino acids. Germline V gives CDR1 DFQATT, CDR2 SNEGSKA (reference sequence). As DNA, the CDR3 is TGCAGTGCTACTTCGACCGGGGAGCTGTTTTTT. This codes for CSATSTGELFF.

V gene TRBV7-9 combines with J gene TRBJ1-2; maybe TRBD1 (5 bases). Trimming took off 5 bases at V and 8 bases at J, with 12 bases between the two ends. This CDR3 is built from 12 residues. Germline V gene lookup returns CDR1 SEHNR and CDR2 FQNEAQ (reference sequence). CDR3 residues: CASSPTGHGYTF. The CDR3, as DNA: TGTGCCAGCAGCCCCACAGGCCACGGCTACACCTTC.

This chain links TRBV7-6 with TRBJ2-1; D gene ambiguous. There are 12 residues in the CDR3. The germline gives CDR1 SGHVS, CDR2 FNYEAQ. V was clipped by 5 bases and J by 5 bases, with 7 bases between them. The CDR3 loop reads CASSPLNNEQFF. CDR3 DNA: TGTGCCAGCAGCCCCCTAAACAATGAGCAGTTCTTC.

This rearrangement joins TRBV6-5 to TRBJ2-4; 9 bases fit TRBD2. The CDR3 is 14 amino acids. V shed 5 bases and J 13 bases; nucleotides not matched to a gene: 12. Germline CDR1 MNHEY, CDR2 SVGAGI. CDR3: CASSLSLAGDNQYF. CDR3 coding DNA: TGTGCCAGCAGTCTCTCTTTAGCGGGAGATAACCAGTACTTC.

This chain links TRBV28 with TRBJ2-2, with 8 bases aligning to TRBD2. V was clipped by 11 bases and J by 0 bases; unmatched bases: 2. The CDR3 spans 13 residues. Per germline, CDR1 MDHEN and CDR2 SYDVKM. CDR3 protein: CAAGGPNTGELFF. The CDR3 nucleotides read TGTGCCGCGGGGGGTCCGAACACCGGGGAGCTGTTTTTT. Filled out from reference TRBV28 and TRBJ2-2, the complete variable domain reads DVKVTQSSRYLVKRTGEKVFLECVQDMDHENMFWYRQDPGLGLRLIYFSYDVKMKEKGDIPEGYSVSREKKERFSLILESASTNQTSMYLCAAGGPNTGELFFGEGSRLTVL.

The chain combines TRBV28 with TRBJ2-6; D remains ambiguous. This CDR3 region has 15 residues. V was cut by 5 bases and J by 2 bases, with 10 bases left in between. Germline assignment: CDR1 MDHEN and CDR2 SYDVKM. The CDR3 region is CASSGPSPGANVLTF. The CDR3 DNA reads as TGTGCCAGCAGTGGCCCCTCGCCTGGGGCCAACGTCCTGACTTTC.

About this clone itself: Relative to the germline gene, one junction end is altered; a read error may explain this. This sequence joins TRBV27 and TRBJ2-3; TRBD1 might be the D (6 bases). This CDR3 region has 16 residues. CDR1 and CDR2 from the germline V gene are MNHEY and SMNVEV (reference sequence). The DNA of the CDR3 is TGTGCTAGCAGCCCCTGGGGGCGGAAAGACACAGATACGCAGTATTTT. Amino acid sequence: CASSPWGRKDTDTQYF.

This chain connects TRBV5-4 to TRBJ2-1; 9 bases match TRBD2. Germline values: CDR1 SGHNT, CDR2 YYREEE (reference sequence). V shed 4 bases and J 9 bases; nucleotides not matched to a gene: 8. The CDR3 is made up of 14 amino acids. The CDR3 loop is CASSRIAGEIEQFF. In nucleotides, the CDR3 is TGTGCCAGCAGCCGAATAGCGGGAGAAATTGAGCAGTTCTTC. The whole variable domain, filled in from reference TRBV5-4 and TRBJ2-1, reads ETGVTQSPTHLIKTRGQQVTLRCSSQSGHNTVSWYQQALGQGPQFIFQYYREEENGRGNFPPRFSGLQFPNYSSELNVNALELDDSALYLCASSRIAGEIEQFFGPGTRLTVL.

This chain connects TRBV19 to TRBJ2-7; a weak D match, TRBD2 (5 bases). The germline CDR1 and CDR2 sequences are LNHDA and SQIVND (reference sequence). The CDR3 is 14 amino acids. The germline V and J ends were trimmed by 3 bases and 2 bases, with 11 bases remaining between them. CDR3 DNA: TGTGCCAGTAGTATCGTAGCGAGGACCTACGAGCAGTACTTC. Encoded protein: CASSIVARTYEQYF.

The V call is TRBV13, the J call TRBJ2-7; D is unresolved. The germline CDR1 and CDR2 sequences are PRHDT and FYEKMQ (reference sequence). The CDR3 sequence is 13 residues long. The germline V and J ends were trimmed by 2 bases and 2 bases, with 7 bases remaining between them. CDR3 amino acids: CASSLYSTYEQYF. CDR3 sequence (DNA): TGTGCCAGCAGCTTATATAGTACCTACGAGCAGTACTTC.

This clone came up a few times. V and J are TRBV7-9 and TRBJ2-3; 10 nucleotides line up with TRBD2. Germline-derived CDR1 and CDR2 are SEHNR and FQNEAQ (reference sequence). V shed 5 bases and J 3 bases; nucleotides not matched to a gene: 5. The CDR3 loop spans 15 amino acids. CDR3 coding DNA: TGTGCCAGCAGCCCTAGCGGGGGAACGACAGATACGCAGTATTTT. It specifies CASSPSGGTTDTQYF.

The chain links TRBV28 to TRBJ2-5; 10 bases fit TRBD2. V lost 4 bases to trimming and J lost 1 base; unmatched junction nucleotides: 12. The CDR3 covers 18 residues. Germline V gene lookup returns CDR1 MDHEN and CDR2 SYDVKM. As DNA, the CDR3 is TGTGCCAGCAGTTCCCTCCCCTCTAGCGGGAGACTCCAAGAGACCCAGTACTTC. It yields the protein CASSSLPSSGRLQETQYF.

This clone occurred once. The chain recombines TRBV6-5 with TRBJ1-1; TRBD1 aligns across 11 bases. The CDR3 length is 13 residues. V lost 7 bases to trimming and J lost 6 bases; unmatched junction nucleotides: 4. Germline V gives CDR1 MNHEY, CDR2 SVGAGI. CDR3 bases: TGTGCCAGCAAGGGACAGGGGGTCCCTGAAGCTTTCTTT. Translating gives CASKGQGVPEAFF.

The rearrangement joins TRBV28 to TRBJ1-3; the D is unclear. The CDR3 is 14 residues long. Trimming took off 3 bases at V and 0 bases at J, with 6 bases between the two ends. In germline, CDR1 is MDHEN, CDR2 SYDVKM. In DNA, the CDR3 is TGTGCCAGCAGTTTCCCCTACTCTGGAAACACCATATATTTT. This translates into CASSFPYSGNTIYF.

Here the CDR3 reads CASSQDTGEVGTESYEQYF. The CDR3 nucleotides read TGCGCCAGCAGCCAAGATACGGGGGAGGTCGGGACAGAATCCTACGAGCAGTACTTC. The chain uses TRBV4-1 and TRBJ2-7, with D perhaps TRBD1 (7 bases). V dropped 0 bases and J dropped 1 base, with 22 bases sitting between them. The CDR3 spans 19 residues. Germline values: CDR1 MGHRA, CDR2 YSYEKL.

This chain joins TRBV28 and TRBJ2-7; D unclear. Trimming stripped 1 base from V and 5 bases from J, with 9 bases between. The germline CDR1 and CDR2 sequences are MDHEN and SYDVKM. The CDR3 spans 13 residues. The CDR3: CASSLSVRNEQYF. CDR3 coding DNA: TGTGCCAGCAGTTTATCGGTGAGGAACGAGCAGTACTTC.